A selection of T cell receptor beta chains follows, all from one sample in a study of T cell responses to AZD1222 COVID-19 vaccine. Measured with immunoSEQ multiplex PCR; TCRdb has only the in-frame clones, and not every one. The data show around 140,000 clones, roughly 90% seen once. Sequenced here: peripheral blood, sampled on day 0 of AZD1222 vaccination. These receptors all stem from an adult in good health. The CDR3 runs from the conserved cysteine through the conserved F or W. The D gene is left open where the match is weak. Rows give clone size only sometimes, using once, few, many, or a class for an expanded clone.

cdr3_nt	cdr3_aa	v_call	d_call	j_call	clone_size
TGTGCCAGTAGCCCTAGGGGCGAGCCCCAGCATTTT	CASSPRGEPQHF	TRBV19	-	TRBJ1-5	-
TGTGCCACCAGCAGAGGGGGGAGCTCGATGGCTTTCTTT	CATSRGGSSMAFF	TRBV15	-	TRBJ1-1	-
TGTGCCAGCAGTTTGGGACAGGGGAACTATGGCTACACCTTC	CASSLGQGNYGYTF	TRBV28	TRBD1	TRBJ1-2	many
TGTGCCAGCAGCATTTATAGACAGACCCTTGGGGCCAACGTCCTGACTTTC	CASSIYRQTLGANVLTF	TRBV7-9	-	TRBJ2-6	-
TGTGCCAGCCGCAGGAGAAATGACTATGGCTACACCTTC	CASRRRNDYGYTF	TRBV28	-	TRBJ1-2	-
TGTGCCAGTAGTTGGGGGCTGGCGGGCACTGAAGCTTTCTTT	CASSWGLAGTEAFF	TRBV19	-	TRBJ1-1	-
TGTGCCAGCAGTTTACCCCATGCGGGCACTGAAGCTTTCTTT	CASSLPHAGTEAFF	TRBV28	-	TRBJ1-1	-
TGCGCCAGCAGTGAGGGTCCGCGGCAGCCCCAGCATTTT	CASSEGPRQPQHF	TRBV10-1	-	TRBJ1-5	few
TGCGCCAGCGGGGGACAAAACAATCAGCCCCAGCATTTT	CASGGQNNQPQHF	TRBV4-1	-	TRBJ1-5	-
TGTGCCAGCAGTCCGCGGACAGGGTTAATTGGAGATACGCAGTATTTT	CASSPRTGLIGDTQYF	TRBV27	TRBD1	TRBJ2-3	-
TGTGCCAGCAGTTTAGAGTTTTACACTGAAGCTTTCTTT	CASSLEFYTEAFF	TRBV12-3/TRBV12-4	-	TRBJ1-1	-
TGTGCCAGCAGTTTACACGCACATCGAAGCAATCAGCCCCAGCATTTT	CASSLHAHRSNQPQHF	TRBV27	-	TRBJ1-5	-
TGCAGCAACCATGGCCCAACCAGGACTGAAGCTTTCTTT	CSNHGPTRTEAFF	TRBV29-1	-	TRBJ1-1	-
TGTGCCAGCTCACCAGGGACAGGGAAGACGAACACTGAAGCTTTCTTT	CASSPGTGKTNTEAFF	TRBV18	TRBD1	TRBJ1-1	-
TGCGCCAGCAGCCCGAGACTAGCGGGAGGGAATGAGCAGTTCTTC	CASSPRLAGGNEQFF	TRBV5-1	TRBD2	TRBJ2-1	-
TGTGCCAGCAGCCAGGGGAGGGCTTCTCTACTAGTCTACAATGAGCAGTTCTTC	CASSQGRASLLVYNEQFF	TRBV7-2	-	TRBJ2-1	-
TGTGCCAGCAGCTACGGGGAGGGGAGAGCAAACAATGAGCAGTTCTTC	CASSYGEGRANNEQFF	TRBV7-3	TRBD2	TRBJ2-1	-
TGTGCCAGCAGCTTACAGGGTTGGGAAGAGACCCAGTACTTC	CASSLQGWEETQYF	TRBV7-2	-	TRBJ2-5	-
TGTGCCAGCAGAGAAAGGGGATTCGACGTACCCGGGGAGCTGTTTTTT	CASRERGFDVPGELFF	TRBV5-4	-	TRBJ2-2	once
TGCGCCAGCAGCTTGGAAGGTGGCTACACCTTC	CASSLEGGYTF	TRBV5-1	-	TRBJ1-2	-
TGTGCCAGCCAGTCCCAAGGGACCCAGTACTTC	CASQSQGTQYF	TRBV6-5	-	TRBJ2-5	-
TGTGCCAGCAGTGAAAACAGCATGAACACTGAAGCTTTCTTT	CASSENSMNTEAFF	TRBV6-1	-	TRBJ1-1	many
TGTGCCAGCAGTGAACCGGGAGGCTATGGCTACACCTTC	CASSEPGGYGYTF	TRBV2	-	TRBJ1-2	-
TGTGCCAGCAGCTTAACGGGACTAGGCGACAATGAGCAGTTCTTC	CASSLTGLGDNEQFF	TRBV13	TRBD2	TRBJ2-1	-
TGTGCCAGCAGCGTAGGGTCCAGATACAATGAGCAGTTCTTC	CASSVGSRYNEQFF	TRBV9	-	TRBJ2-1	-
TGCAGCGTTGAAGAACCCGGGACAGGGATTGAAGCTTTCTTT	CSVEEPGTGIEAFF	TRBV29-1	TRBD1	TRBJ1-1	-
TGTGCCAGCAGTTACACTGAGAAAAGGGGCTACACCTTC	CASSYTEKRGYTF	TRBV6-5	-	TRBJ1-2	once
TGTGCCAGCAGTTTCACAGGGGTGGGCTATGGCTACACCTTC	CASSFTGVGYGYTF	TRBV6-5	TRBD1	TRBJ1-2	-
TGTGCCAGCAGTTTTGCCAGGGTGAAGGGCTACACCTTC	CASSFARVKGYTF	TRBV27	-	TRBJ1-2	-
TGTGCCAGCAGTGAAGGGACAGCTAATCAGCCCCAGCATTTT	CASSEGTANQPQHF	TRBV6-1	-	TRBJ1-5	-
TGTGCCAGTAGTGGACTTCTGAACACTGAAGCTTTCTTT	CASSGLLNTEAFF	TRBV19	-	TRBJ1-1	-
TGTGCCAGTAGTCGCTCGGCGGAGGGCGACTATGGCTACACCTTC	CASSRSAEGDYGYTF	TRBV19	-	TRBJ1-2	-
TGTGCCAGCAGCTTGAGTGACAGGGGTTTCGGCTCCTACAATGAGCAGTTCTTC	CASSLSDRGFGSYNEQFF	TRBV7-3	TRBD1	TRBJ2-1	-
TGTGCCAGCAGTTACCAGGGGCTAGCGGGGGGGGAGCAGTTCTTC	CASSYQGLAGGEQFF	TRBV6-2/TRBV6-3	TRBD2	TRBJ2-1	-
TGTGCCAGTATTGAGGGGGGACCTTACAATGAGCAGTTCTTC	CASIEGGPYNEQFF	TRBV19	-	TRBJ2-1	few
TGTGCCAGCAGCCGAACCGGGACAGGCTATGGCTACACCTTC	CASSRTGTGYGYTF	TRBV6-2/TRBV6-3	TRBD1	TRBJ1-2	-